What follows describes a single T cell receptor (beta chain). Only in-frame clones appear in the TCRdb table, and some are missing; sequencing was by immunoSEQ multiplex PCR. The data show under 300,000 clones, about 86% seen once. These data originate in a study of blood T cell repertoires in COVID-19. Whole-study context: COVID-19 samples, acute and convalescent, were from the United States, Italy and Spain. The analysed material was cDNA or gDNA that came from T cells, B-cell-depleted T cells, or PBMCs.

All enrollees were roughly 18 to 95 years old and from fewer than 25 US areas. The germline gives CDR1 SGHVS, CDR2 FQNEAQ. The length of the CDR3 is 14 residues. Trimming pared 2 bases from V and 0 bases from J, leaving 5 bases between. The sample comprised PBMCs or T cells enriched from blood (not recorded which). The genes are TRBV7-8 and TRBJ2-4; no firm D call. This clonotype originated in a woman aged 40 to 50 with acute COVID-19. The chain's CDR3 is CASSLSLAKNIQYF. The CDR3 DNA sequence: TGTGCCAGCAGCTTATCCCTAGCCAAAAACATTCAGTACTTC.